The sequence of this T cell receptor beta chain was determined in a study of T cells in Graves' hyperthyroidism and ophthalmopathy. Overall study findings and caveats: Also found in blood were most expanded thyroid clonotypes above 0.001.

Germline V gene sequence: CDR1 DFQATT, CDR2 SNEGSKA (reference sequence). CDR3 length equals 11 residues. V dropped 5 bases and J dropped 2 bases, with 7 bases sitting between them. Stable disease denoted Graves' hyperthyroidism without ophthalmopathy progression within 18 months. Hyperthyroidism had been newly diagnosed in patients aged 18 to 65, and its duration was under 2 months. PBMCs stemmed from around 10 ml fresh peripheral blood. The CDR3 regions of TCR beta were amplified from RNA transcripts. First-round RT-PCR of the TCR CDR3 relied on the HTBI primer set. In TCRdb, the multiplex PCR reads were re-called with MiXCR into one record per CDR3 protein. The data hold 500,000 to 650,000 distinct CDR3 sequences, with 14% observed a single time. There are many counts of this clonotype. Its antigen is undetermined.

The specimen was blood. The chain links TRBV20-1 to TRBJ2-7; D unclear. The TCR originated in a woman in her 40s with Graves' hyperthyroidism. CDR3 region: CSAEDAYEQYF. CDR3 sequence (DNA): TGCAGTGCTGAAGATGCCTACGAGCAGTACTTC.